These 23 T cell receptor beta chains originate from one sample sequenced in a study of cytomegalovirus exposure and HLA in healthy donors. 13 Jbeta primers and 60 Vbeta primers were used for the PCR. Sequencing used immunoSEQ multiplex PCR; TCRdb keeps in-frame clones, though not all of them. The table has about 130,000 clones, 65% to 90% seen once; the top ten hold around 0.7%. Sequences were obtained from PBMCs. The source is a man aged 18 to 30 in good health and CMV-seronegative.

This chain joins TRBV5-1 and TRBJ2-4; tentative D call: TRBD1 (6 bases). The ends were cut back, 4 bases at V and 8 bases at J, with 19 bases in the middle. The length of the CDR3 is 15 residues. Germline V gives CDR1 SGHRS, CDR2 YFSETQ. The CDR3 nucleotides are TGCGCCAGCAGCCCAAGGACAGACCTCTCCGACATTCAGTACTTC. Its protein is CASSPRTDLSDIQYF.

The V and J genes are TRBV11-2 and TRBJ2-7; D unclear. The germline V gene encodes CDR1 SGHAT and CDR2 FQNNGV. CDR3 size: 14 residues. V lost 5 bases to trimming and J lost 4 bases, with 15 bases between them. The CDR3 DNA sequence: TGTGCCAGCAGCAGACTCGCTGGTGGGTACGAGCAGTACTTC. Protein sequence: CASSRLAGGYEQYF. Variable domain in full (rest from reference TRBV11-2 and TRBJ2-7): EAGVAQSPRYKIIEKRQSVAFWCNPISGHATLYWYQQILGQGPKLLIQFQNNGVVDDSQLPKDRFSAERLKGVDSTLKIQPAKLEDSAVYLCASSRLAGGYEQYFGPGTRLTVT.

This chain connects TRBV9 to TRBJ1-4, with a weak D call TRBD1 (6 bases). CDR3 length: 15 residues. From germline, CDR1 is SGDLS and CDR2 YYNGEE. With 3 bases removed from V and 1 base from J, the gap between germline ends came to 10 bases. CDR3 in amino acids: CASSARGGTNEKLFF. The CDR3 DNA sequence: TGTGCCAGCAGCGCCAGAGGGGGAACTAATGAAAAACTGTTTTTT. Looking up the rest from reference TRBV9 and TRBJ1-4 gives the full variable domain: DSGVTQTPKHLITATGQRVTLRCSPRSGDLSVYWYQQSLDQGLQFLIQYYNGEERAKGNILERFSAQQFPDLHSELNLSSLELGDSALYFCASSARGGTNEKLFFGSGTQLSVL.

The rearrangement uses TRBV10-3 and TRBJ2-1; a weak D match, TRBD1 (5 bases). The CDR3 contains 16 residues. The germline CDR1 and CDR2 sequences are ENHRY and SYGVKD. V shed 4 bases and J shed 8 bases, with 21 bases lying between them. CDR3 sequence (DNA): TGTGCCATCAGTGGAACAGGACCTATCTCACCCCATGAGCAGTTCTTC. Its protein is CAISGTGPISPHEQFF.

This clone came up a few times. The J gene is TRBJ2-7, the V gene TRBV6-5; unclear D gene. Trimming shortened V by 0 bases and J by 1 base, and 10 bases separated the two germline ends. The CDR3 has 15 amino acids. Germline lookup yields CDR1 MNHEY and CDR2 SVGAGI. CDR3 coding DNA: TGTGCCAGCAGTTACTCACGAGACAAGTCCTACGAGCAGTACTTC. Translation: CASSYSRDKSYEQYF.

The genes are TRBV5-1 and TRBJ2-4; 14 bases align to TRBD2. CDR1 and CDR2 from the germline V gene are SGHRS and YFSETQ. Unmatched junction bases numbered 9, after V lost 4 bases and J lost 6 bases. This CDR3 is 17 amino acids long. The DNA of the CDR3 is TGCGCCAGCAGCCCGGGACTAGCGGGGGTAGAGAGAAACATTCAGTACTTC. It is translated as CASSPGLAGVERNIQYF.

This rearrangement joins TRBV7-2 to TRBJ2-4; D call uncertain. Germline values: CDR1 SGHTA, CDR2 FQGNSA. The CDR3 loop spans 12 amino acids. V lost 4 bases and J 13 bases, leaving 14 bases between the germline ends. CDR3 DNA: TGTGCCAGCAGCTCGACTCGAGTAGAACAGTACTTC. Amino acid sequence: CASSSTRVEQYF.

A single count supports this clone. The CDR3 bases are TGTGCCAGCAGCGTAGATTCAGGGCGAGAGACCCAGTACTTC. Translated, it gives CASSVDSGRETQYF. This chain uses TRBV9 with TRBJ2-5, with D possibly TRBD1 on 5 matching bases. The CDR3 runs to 14 residues. Between the trimmed V and J ends, which lost 0 bases and 4 bases, there was a span of 10 bases. The germline V gene encodes CDR1 SGDLS and CDR2 YYNGEE.

V usage is TRBV9 and J usage is TRBJ1-1; 7 bases are shared with TRBD1. Trimming cost V 2 bases and J 0 bases; bases outside gene matches: 4. The CDR3 has 15 residues. Per the germline V gene, CDR1 is SGDLS and CDR2 is YYNGEE. CDR3 amino acids: CASSVGTALNTEAFF. The CDR3, as DNA: TGTGCCAGCAGCGTGGGGACAGCTCTGAACACTGAAGCTTTCTTT. The full variable domain, in which reference TRBV9 and TRBJ1-1 provide the parts outside the CDR3, is DSGVTQTPKHLITATGQRVTLRCSPRSGDLSVYWYQQSLDQGLQFLIQYYNGEERAKGNILERFSAQQFPDLHSELNLSSLELGDSALYFCASSVGTALNTEAFFGQGTRLTVV.

The CDR3 is CASSYTGTTYEQYF. In nucleotides, the CDR3 is TGCGCCAGCAGCTATACAGGTACAACCTACGAGCAGTACTTC. V and J are TRBV5-1 and TRBJ2-7; D might be TRBD1 (5 bases). The CDR3 covers 14 residues. V was clipped by 3 bases and J by 2 bases, with 12 bases between them. CDR1 is SGHRS and CDR2 is YFSETQ in the germline V gene.

The chain recombines TRBV10-1 with TRBJ2-2; TRBD1 agrees at 8 bases. With V trimmed by 7 bases and J by 1 base, 2 bases remained unmatched. The germline V gene encodes CDR1 WNHNN and CDR2 SYGVQD (reference sequence). The CDR3 is made up of 14 amino acids. Here the CDR3 reads CASTGQGNTGELFF. The CDR3 bases are TGCGCCAGCACCGGACAGGGGAACACCGGGGAGCTGTTTTTT.

The chain carries TRBV27 and TRBJ2-3; 8 bases fit TRBD1. Germline assignment: CDR1 MNHEY and CDR2 SMNVEV (reference sequence). Trimming removed 6 bases from V and 0 bases from J; junction bases left unmatched: 11. The length of the CDR3 is 17 residues. In DNA, the CDR3 is TGTGCCAGCAGCCGAAATCCGGGACAGGCTAGCACAGATACGCAGTATTTT. Its protein product is CASSRNPGQASTDTQYF.

The CDR3 DNA is TGTGCCAGCAGTTTTGGCATAAGCGGGGGCCCACTCGAGCAGTACTTC. This translates into CASSFGISGGPLEQYF. The rearrangement uses TRBV27 and TRBJ2-7; 8 bases match TRBD2. The J segment lost 6 bases and the V segment lost 3 bases, leaving 13 bases of the junction unmatched. The germline CDR1 and CDR2 sequences are MNHEY and SMNVEV (reference sequence). This CDR3 comprises 16 residues.

The chain couples TRBV28 to TRBJ2-5, with 10 bases identical to TRBD1. The CDR3 length is 16 residues. Losses at the gene ends were 6 bases for V and 1 base for J; bases not matched to a gene: 8. Germline assignment: CDR1 MDHEN and CDR2 SYDVKM. CDR3 nucleotide sequence: TGTGCCAGCAGGATTAAGGACAGGGGGGTCCAAGAGACCCAGTACTTC. This sequence encodes CASRIKDRGVQETQYF.

This rearrangement joins TRBV6-1 to TRBJ1-5; the D gene is possibly TRBD1 (5 bases). V was cut by 4 bases and J by 9 bases, with 16 bases left in between. CDR3 length equals 14 residues. CDR1 is MNHNS and CDR2 is SASEGT in the germline V gene. CDR3 bases: TGTGCCAGCAGTGCCTCTGGGGGGTCGTCGCCCCAGCATTTT. It is translated as CASSASGGSSPQHF.

The chain uses TRBV19 and TRBJ1-1, with 9 bases that match TRBD1. The germline CDR1 and CDR2 sequences are LNHDA and SQIVND (reference sequence). The CDR3 sequence is 17 residues long. The J segment lost 1 base and the V segment lost 6 bases, leaving 12 bases of the junction unmatched. The CDR3 region is CASRHRGLESSNTEAFF. The DNA of the CDR3 is TGTGCCAGTAGACACAGGGGGCTGGAGAGCTCGAACACTGAAGCTTTCTTT. The full variable domain, in which reference TRBV19 and TRBJ1-1 provide the parts outside the CDR3, is DGGITQSPKYLFRKEGQNVTLSCEQNLNHDAMYWYRQDPGQGLRLIYYSQIVNDFQKGDIAEGYSVSREKKESFPLTVTSAQKNPTAFYLCASRHRGLESSNTEAFFGQGTRLTVV.

The rearrangement uses TRBV30 and TRBJ1-5; D is unclear. The germline V gene has CDR1 GTSNPN and CDR2 SVGIG (reference sequence). This CDR3 has 12 amino acids. Deletions cut 5 bases from V and 6 bases from J, with 11 bases between. Written as DNA, the CDR3 is TGTGCCTGGGGGGAGGGTGGTCAGCCCCAGCATTTT. Protein sequence: CAWGEGGQPQHF.

This clone came up a few times. The chain joins TRBV7-8 to TRBJ1-4; D is perhaps TRBD1 (5 bases). Germline loops: CDR1 SGHVS, CDR2 FQNEAQ. With 5 bases removed from V and 1 base from J, the gap between germline ends came to 17 bases. The CDR3 loop spans 17 amino acids. The DNA of the CDR3 is TGTGCCAGCAGCCCCTACCCGGGGGATCAAACTAATGAAAAACTGTTTTTT. It encodes CASSPYPGDQTNEKLFF.

The J gene is TRBJ1-1, the V gene TRBV30; no clear D. The length of the CDR3 is 14 residues. CDR1 is GTSNPN and CDR2 is SVGIG in the germline V gene (reference sequence). V gave up 0 bases and J gave up 3 bases, with 11 bases separating them. CDR3 in DNA: TGTGCCTGGAGTGTTGTTTTTTCGGACACTGAAGCTTTCTTT. Translation gives CAWSVVFSDTEAFF. The whole variable domain, filled in from reference TRBV30 and TRBJ1-1, reads SQTIHQWPATLVQPVGSPLSLECTVEGTSNPNLYWYRQAAGRGLQLLFYSVGIGQISSEVPQNLSASRPQDRQFILSSKKLLLSDSGFYLCAWSVVFSDTEAFFGQGTRLTVV.

For this clone: Different DNA sequences within this sample yield the same CDR3. J is TRBJ2-5 and V is TRBV4-1; D may be TRBD2 (6 bases). V gave up 3 bases and J gave up 1 base, with 9 bases separating them. Germline loops: CDR1 MGHRA, CDR2 YSYEKL. The CDR3 runs to 14 residues. Here the CDR3 reads CASSQGGLQETQYF. DNA for the CDR3: TGCGCCAGCAGCCAGGGGGGACTCCAAGAGACCCAGTACTTC.

The chain has TRBV5-1 and TRBJ2-3; the match to TRBD2 covers 8 bases. Germline CDR1 reads SGHRS; CDR2 reads YFSETQ. The CDR3 consists of 16 residues. V gave up 4 bases and J gave up 3 bases; unmatched junction bases: 10. The CDR3 nucleotides read TGCGCCAGCAGCCAGAACGGGGGGGATGTAACAGATACGCAGTATTTT. Encoded protein: CASSQNGGDVTDTQYF.

J is TRBJ2-5 and V is TRBV7-6; D is possibly TRBD1 (7 bases). The germline gives CDR1 SGHVS, CDR2 FNYEAQ. V dropped 0 bases and J dropped 5 bases, with 16 bases sitting between them. CDR3 size: 16 residues. This CDR3 reads CASSLATDRAGETQYF. The CDR3 nucleotides read TGTGCCAGCAGCTTAGCGACCGACAGGGCGGGGGAGACCCAGTACTTC.

The chain employs TRBV25-1 and TRBJ2-7; tentatively, D is TRBD2 (6 bases). V lost 3 bases and J 1 base, leaving 16 bases between the germline ends. CDR1 MGHDK and CDR2 SYGVNS come from the germline V gene. This CDR3 is 16 amino acids long. CDR3 coding DNA: TGTGCCAGCAGTGACCGCCGGGACTCACCGTCCTACGAGCAGTACTTC. Protein sequence: CASSDRRDSPSYEQYF.